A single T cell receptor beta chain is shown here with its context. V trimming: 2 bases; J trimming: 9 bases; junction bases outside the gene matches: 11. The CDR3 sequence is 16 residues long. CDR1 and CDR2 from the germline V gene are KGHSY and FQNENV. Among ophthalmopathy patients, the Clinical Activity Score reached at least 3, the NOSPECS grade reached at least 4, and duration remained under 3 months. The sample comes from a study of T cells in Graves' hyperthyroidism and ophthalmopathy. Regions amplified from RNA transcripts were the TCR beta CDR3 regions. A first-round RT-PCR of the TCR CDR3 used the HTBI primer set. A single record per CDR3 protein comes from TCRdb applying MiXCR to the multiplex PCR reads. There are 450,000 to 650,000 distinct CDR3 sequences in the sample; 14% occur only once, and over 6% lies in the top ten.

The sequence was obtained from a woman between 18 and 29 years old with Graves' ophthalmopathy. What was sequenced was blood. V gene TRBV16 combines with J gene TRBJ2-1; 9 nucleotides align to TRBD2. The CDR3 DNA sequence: TGTGCCAGCAGCCAAAGTCACGGGACTAGCTTAAGTGAGCAGTTCTTC. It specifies CASSQSHGTSLSEQFF.